This T cell receptor beta chain emerged from a study of molecular identifiers for immune sequencing clone quantification. Looking at the study overall: In the replicates, RNA derived from around 18,000 or 91,000 naive CD8 cells was divided into five parts, and four were sequenced.

This clonotype was observed at least ten times. What it binds is unknown. General observations from the study: Whereas naive cells kept under 1% of molecules in clones above 20 RNA copies, such clones held over 98% in effectors. Underestimation of highly expanded clone sizes could arise where identical TCR molecules share a barcode.

TCRdb used MiXCR to reprocess the PCR reads, holding one entry per CDR3 protein. The data show approximately 20,000 distinct CDR3 sequences, over 20% seen once. The CDR3 has 14 amino acids. The ends were cut back, 3 bases at V and 6 bases at J, with 13 bases in the middle. Germline CDR1 and CDR2: SGDLS and YYNGEE. The authors gated naive CD8 T cells as CD8+CD4-CCR7+CD45RA+ for sorting. The specimen was naive CD8+ T cells from blood, with Jurkat cell RNA spiked in. Subset reported: FACS-sorted CD8+CD4-CCR7+CD45RA+ naive T cells. The V call is TRBV9, the J call TRBJ1-5; D may be TRBD1 (6 bases). The receptor was derived from a human donor in good health. Some libraries in this study had Jurkat cell RNA spiked in. The CDR3 loop reads CASSARGGFQPQHF. The CDR3, as DNA: TGTGCCAGCAGCGCCCGAGGGGGATTTCAGCCCCAGCATTTT.